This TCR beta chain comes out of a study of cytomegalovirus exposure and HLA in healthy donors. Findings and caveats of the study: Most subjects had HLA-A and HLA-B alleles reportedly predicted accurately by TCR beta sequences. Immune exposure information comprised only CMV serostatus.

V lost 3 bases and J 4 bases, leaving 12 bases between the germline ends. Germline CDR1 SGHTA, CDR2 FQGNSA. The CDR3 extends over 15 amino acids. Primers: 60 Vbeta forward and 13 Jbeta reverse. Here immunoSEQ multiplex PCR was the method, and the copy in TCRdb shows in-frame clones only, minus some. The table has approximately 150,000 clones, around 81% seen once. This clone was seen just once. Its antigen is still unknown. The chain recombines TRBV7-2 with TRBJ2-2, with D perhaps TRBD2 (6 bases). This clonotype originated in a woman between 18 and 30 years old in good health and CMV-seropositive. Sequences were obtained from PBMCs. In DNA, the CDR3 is TGTGCCAGCAGCTTGGGACTCCCGGGCACCGGGGAGCTGTTTTTT. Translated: CASSLGLPGTGELFF.